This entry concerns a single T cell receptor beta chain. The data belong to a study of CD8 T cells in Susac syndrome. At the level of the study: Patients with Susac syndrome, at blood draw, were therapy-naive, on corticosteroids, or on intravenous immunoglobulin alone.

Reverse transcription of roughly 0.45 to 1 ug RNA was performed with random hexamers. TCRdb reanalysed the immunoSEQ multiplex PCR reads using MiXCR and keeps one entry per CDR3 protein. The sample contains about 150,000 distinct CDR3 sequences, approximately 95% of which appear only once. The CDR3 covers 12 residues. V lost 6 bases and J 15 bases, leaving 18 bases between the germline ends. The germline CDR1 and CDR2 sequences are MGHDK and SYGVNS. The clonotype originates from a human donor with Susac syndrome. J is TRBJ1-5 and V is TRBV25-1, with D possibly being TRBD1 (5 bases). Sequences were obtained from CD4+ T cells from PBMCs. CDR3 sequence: CASSGNPGGWHF. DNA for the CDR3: TGTGCCAGCAGCGGGAATCCGGGGGGTTGGCATTTT.